A selection of T cell receptor beta chains follows, all from one sample in a study of shared T cell receptors in the human thymus. Only in-frame clones appear in the TCRdb table, and some are missing; sequencing was by immunoSEQ multiplex PCR. In the table there are roughly 550,000 clones, around 82% of which are singletons. This sample also belongs to another study, concerning human thymus T cells.

The sequenced sample consisted of thymocytes. The receptors originated from a boy in the first two years of life with a congenital heart defect. Both conserved end residues are part of each CDR3. A D gene is named only where the DNA matches it firmly. Some rows mark clone size as missing; the rest say once, few, many or name a class of expanded clone.

TRBD2,TRBV4-2,NA,TRBJ2-7,TGTGCCAGCAGCCAAGGGGGACTAGCGGGAGTGCACGAGCAGTACTTC,CASSQGGLAGVHEQYF
NA,TRBV5-4,NA,TRBJ2-1,TGTGCCAGCAGCTTGGGGCAGCCTAGAATGCAGAATGAGCAGTTCTTC,CASSLGQPRMQNEQFF
NA,TRBV11-2,once,TRBJ2-7,TGTGCCAGCAGCTTAGTGGGTCAGGGTTACGAGCAGTACTTC,CASSLVGQGYEQYF
NA,TRBV4-2,few,TRBJ2-2,TGTGCCAGCAGCCAAGTTGGGGCAGGACAAACCGGGGAGCTGTTTTTT,CASSQVGAGQTGELFF
NA,TRBV18,NA,TRBJ2-7,TGTGCCAGCTCTCCGGGGGTGTACGAGCAGTACTTC,CASSPGVYEQYF
TRBD2,TRBV7-9,NA,TRBJ2-7,TGTGCCAGCAGCCCCGGACTAGCGGGAGGGGTGGCAGGCTACGAGCAGTACTTC,CASSPGLAGGVAGYEQYF
TRBD2,TRBV28,NA,TRBJ2-1,TGTGCCAGCATTTCTAGCGGGAACTCCTACAATGAGCAGTTCTTC,CASISSGNSYNEQFF
TRBD1,TRBV19,NA,TRBJ1-2,TGTGCCAGTAGTATAAGGAGACCGGGACAGGGGGCGGAAGTCTATGGCTACACCTTC,CASSIRRPGQGAEVYGYTF
NA,TRBV11-3,NA,TRBJ2-1,TGTGCCAGCAGCCCTAGCTCCTACAATGAGCAGTTCTTC,CASSPSSYNEQFF
TRBD1,TRBV4-3,NA,TRBJ2-2,TGCGCCAGCAGACAGGGGATGGCTACCGGGGAGCTGTTTTTT,CASRQGMATGELFF
TRBD1,TRBV7-6,NA,TRBJ1-2,TGTGCCAGCAGCACCCACTGGGACAGGGGCTACACCTTC,CASSTHWDRGYTF
TRBD1,TRBV11-2,NA,TRBJ1-5,TGTGCCAGCTTACAAAGGGACAGTCAGCCCCAGCATTTT,CASLQRDSQPQHF
TRBD1,TRBV27,NA,TRBJ2-7,TGTGCCAGCAGTTTTACCCTTTCCGGGACAGACTACGAGCAGTACTTC,CASSFTLSGTDYEQYF
TRBD1,TRBV9,once,TRBJ1-5,TGTGCCAGCAGCGTAGATGGACAGGGCCATCAGCCCCAGCATTTT,CASSVDGQGHQPQHF
TRBD1,TRBV6-1,once,TRBJ1-1,TGTGCCAGCAGTGAATTCGTCCCGGGACAGGGAGTGTTTAGGAACACTGAAGCTTTCTTT,CASSEFVPGQGVFRNTEAFF
TRBD1,TRBV12-5,NA,TRBJ2-1,TGTGCTAGTGGTTTGGTACCAGGGACAGGGCAGTTCTTC,CASGLVPGTGQFF
NA,TRBV15,NA,TRBJ2-7,TGTGCCACCAGCAGAGATGCCCCCGCCGGGACTCCGTACGAGCAGTACTTC,CATSRDAPAGTPYEQYF
TRBD1,TRBV7-9,NA,TRBJ2-7,TGTGCCAGCAGCTCAGACAGGGGGGGCCTTTGGGAGCAGTACTTC,CASSSDRGGLWEQYF
TRBD1,TRBV19,NA,TRBJ2-7,TGTGCCAGTAGCCTGCCCGGGACAGGGACCATCTACGAGCAGTACTTC,CASSLPGTGTIYEQYF
NA,TRBV4-2,few,TRBJ2-7,TGTGCCAGCAGCCTTAAGGCGGCGTCCTCCTACGAGCAGTACTTC,CASSLKAASSYEQYF
TRBD1,TRBV19,NA,TRBJ1-1,TGTGCCAGTAGTAACCCCAGGGGGCTCGCTGAAGCTTTCTTT,CASSNPRGLAEAFF
NA,TRBV4-3,NA,TRBJ2-6,TGCGCCAGCAGCCAAGATTGGAGAACTGGGGCCAACGTCCTGACTTTC,CASSQDWRTGANVLTF
TRBD2,TRBV5-4,NA,TRBJ2-2,TGTGCCAGCAGCTCTCGGCCTAGCGGGAGCCCGGGCACCGGGGAGCTGTTTTTT,CASSSRPSGSPGTGELFF
TRBD1,TRBV6-1,NA,TRBJ2-6,TGTGCCAGCAGTGAAAGGAGTGGTGACAGGGGGGCCCAGAGCTCTGGGGCCAACGTCCTGACTTTC,CASSERSGDRGAQSSGANVLTF
NA,TRBV29-1,NA,TRBJ1-1,TGCAGCGTAGACGGGGGGGCGCGGACTGAAGCTTTCTTT,CSVDGGARTEAFF
TRBD1,TRBV5-1,NA,TRBJ2-3,TGCGCCAGCAGCCCTCCGGACAGGCAACCTAGCACAGATACGCAGTATTTT,CASSPPDRQPSTDTQYF
TRBD1,TRBV19,NA,TRBJ2-7,TGTGCCAGTAGCCCTTTTTTGGGGACAGGGAACTACGAGCAGTACTTC,CASSPFLGTGNYEQYF
NA,TRBV28,NA,TRBJ1-3,TGTGCCACAGCAGGAACAGGGACCCTTATTGGAAACACCATATATTTT,CATAGTGTLIGNTIYF
NA,TRBV6-1,NA,TRBJ2-7,TGTGCCAGCACCCCTCGGCGGGCCCACGAGCAGTACTTC,CASTPRRAHEQYF
TRBD2,TRBV28,NA,TRBJ2-2,TGTGCCAGCAGCCCACGCCGGACTAGCGGGAGGCAGACCGGGGAGCTGTTTTTT,CASSPRRTSGRQTGELFF
TRBD1,TRBV27,NA,TRBJ2-1,TGTGCCAGCAGTTCCCGGGACAGGGCCTTATATTCAAGCTCCTACAATGAGCAGTTCTTC,CASSSRDRALYSSSYNEQFF
TRBD1,TRBV19,NA,TRBJ1-2,TGTGCCAGTAGTATCGGACAGGGACCACCCAAGACCTTC,CASSIGQGPPKTF
NA,TRBV9,NA,TRBJ2-1,TGTGCCAGCAGCGTAGTGGACTTTACTCATGAGCAGTTCTTC,CASSVVDFTHEQFF
TRBD2,TRBV27,few,TRBJ2-5,TGTGCCAGCAGCCCCCCCGGGACTAGCGGGAGTGTAGAGACCCAGTACTTC,CASSPPGTSGSVETQYF
TRBD1,TRBV28,NA,TRBJ1-5,TGTGCCAGCAGTCAAACCGGGACAGGGGGCTCTCAGCCCCAGCATTTT,CASSQTGTGGSQPQHF
NA,TRBV6-5,NA,TRBJ1-3,TGTGCCAGCAGACGGAAGGGGGCTGGAAACACCATATATTTT,CASRRKGAGNTIYF
NA,TRBV29-1,NA,TRBJ2-5,TGCAGCGTTGTAATTACTAGAAAAGAGACCCAGTACTTC,CSVVITRKETQYF
NA,TRBV19,NA,TRBJ1-2,TGTGCCAGTACTCCGGAGAAGCGCCTTAACTATGGCTACACCTTC,CASTPEKRLNYGYTF
TRBD1,TRBV7-9,NA,TRBJ1-4,TGTGCCAGCAGCCTTGACAGGGGAAGCGAAAAACTGTTTTTT,CASSLDRGSEKLFF
NA,TRBV27,NA,TRBJ2-7,TGTGCCAGCAGTTTGGGAGAATCCCTTTTCTACGAGCAGTACTTC,CASSLGESLFYEQYF